This T cell receptor beta chain was sequenced for a study of cytomegalovirus exposure and HLA in healthy donors. General observations from the study: At a 0.05 false discovery rate, a later analysis found over 15,000 TCR beta sequences to be associated with HLA alleles. The authors later found HLA-associated TCR beta chains more clonally expanded than equally common others.

Per the germline V gene, CDR1 is LNHDA and CDR2 is SQIVND (reference sequence). V trimming: 4 bases; J trimming: 7 bases; junction bases outside the gene matches: 11. There are 15 residues in the CDR3. For this clone: The antigen remains unidentified.

The primer mix had 60 Vbeta and 13 Jbeta primers. Method: immunoSEQ multiplex PCR; TCRdb's copy keeps in-frame clones and lacks some. The sample includes approximately 93,000 clones, just under 80% seen only once; the top ten take approximately 3.9%. This chain joins TRBV19 and TRBJ1-2, with 8 bases identical to TRBD1. The TCR was taken from a woman aged 40 to 55 in good health and CMV-seronegative. Input material: PBMCs. CDR3 sequence: CASSTSGGASFGYTF. The CDR3 bases are TGTGCCAGTAGTACCTCAGGGGGCGCGAGTTTTGGCTACACCTTC.